These 19 T cell receptor beta chains came from one sample sequenced in a study of blood T cell repertoires in COVID-19. Clones were sequenced by immunoSEQ multiplex PCR, and TCRdb holds only the in-frame ones, with some missing. This sample has roughly 150,000 clones, with 75% to 90% found just once. The specimen was peripheral blood. These receptors were taken from a woman between 65 and 79 years old with acute or convalescent COVID-19.

This chain joins TRBV12-3 or TRBV12-4 and TRBJ1-1; D is unresolved. CDR3 size: 13 residues. Trimming cost V 5 bases and J 2 bases, with 9 bases left between them. CDR3 loop: CASSQHINTEAFF. The CDR3 bases are TGTGCCAGCAGTCAACACATTAACACTGAAGCTTTCTTT.

The chain recombines TRBV2 with TRBJ1-2; 7 bases fit TRBD1. This CDR3 is built from 14 residues. J lost 8 bases, V lost 9 bases, and 15 bases had no gene match. Germline V lookup: CDR1 SNHLY, CDR2 FYNNEI. CDR3 sequence reads: CARDSGQLQGGYTF. The CDR3 nucleotides are TGTGCCAGGGACTCGGGACAGCTTCAGGGGGGCTACACCTTC.

The J gene is TRBJ2-5, the V gene TRBV28; D perhaps matches TRBD1 (6 bases). This CDR3 is 14 amino acids long. V lost 1 base, J lost 5 bases, and 11 bases lay in between. The V gene's germline CDR1 is MDHEN and CDR2 SYDVKM. The CDR3 protein is CASSLSGQLETQYF. The CDR3 DNA is TGTGCCAGCAGTTTATCGGGACAATTGGAGACCCAGTACTTC.

A single count supports this clone. The V call is TRBV6-6, the J call TRBJ1-5; 7 bases agree with TRBD1. CDR3 length: 15 amino acids. Germline V gene lookup returns CDR1 MNHNY and CDR2 SVGAGI (reference sequence). V trimming: 8 bases; J trimming: 2 bases; junction bases outside the gene matches: 9. In DNA, the CDR3 is TGTGCCAGCGGCAACCGAGGGGGCGGCAATCAGCCCCAGCATTTT. Encoded protein: CASGNRGGGNQPQHF.

The chain employs TRBV5-6 and TRBJ1-3; a possible D gene is TRBD1 (6 bases). Trimming shortened V by 0 bases and J by 6 bases, and 16 bases separated the two germline ends. Germline CDR1 reads SGHDT; CDR2 reads YYEEEE. The CDR3 has 16 residues. The CDR3 is CASSLAVKGVENTIYF. The CDR3, as DNA: TGTGCCAGCAGCTTGGCAGTTAAGGGGGTGGAAAACACCATATATTTT. Based on the CDR3 plus reference TRBV5-6 and TRBJ1-3, the full variable domain is DAGVTQSPTHLIKTRGQQVTLRCSPKSGHDTVSWYQQALGQGPQFIFQYYEEEERQRGNFPDRFSGHQFPNYSSELNVNALLLGDSALYLCASSLAVKGVENTIYFGEGSWLTVV.

CDR3 loop: CASILGRNNQPQHF. The CDR3 DNA is TGTGCCAGCATCTTGGGCCGGAACAATCAGCCCCAGCATTTT. The chain has TRBV6-5 and TRBJ1-5; D is unresolved. There are 14 residues in the CDR3. The germline V gene encodes CDR1 MNHEY and CDR2 SVGAGI. Trimming removed 7 bases from V and 3 bases from J, with 13 bases in between.

V usage is TRBV5-5 and J usage is TRBJ1-2, with D uncertain. Germline V gives CDR1 SGHKS, CDR2 YYEKEE (reference sequence). The CDR3 runs 15 residues. The ends were cut back, 0 bases at V and 7 bases at J, with 16 bases in the middle. The CDR3 nucleotides read TGTGCCAGCAGCTTGGATCCGGGAGGGCCTTTTGGCTACACCTTC. This encodes CASSLDPGGPFGYTF.

As concerns this clone: This CDR3 is also generated by other DNA sequences in the sample. The gene calls are TRBV5-1 and TRBJ2-5, with 10 bases identical to TRBD1. The CDR3 runs to 14 residues. CDR1 is SGHRS, CDR2 YFSETQ, per germline. Trimming took 4 bases from V and 3 from J; bases not matched to a gene: 3. The CDR3 coding sequence is TGCGCCAGCAGCCGGGACAGGGGAGAAGAGACCCAGTACTTC. This translates into CASSRDRGEETQYF.

The genes are TRBV28 and TRBJ2-2; 7 bases are shared with TRBD1. V dropped 7 bases and J dropped 6; count of bases not matched to a gene: 17. The CDR3 runs 17 residues. Germline V gene sequence: CDR1 MDHEN, CDR2 SYDVKM. CDR3 DNA sequence: TGTGCCAGCAAGGGGGCAGGGATGGGAGCAAGGTCCGGGGAGCTGTTTTTT. Protein: CASKGAGMGARSGELFF.

The genes are TRBV19 and TRBJ1-1; 9 bases are a match to TRBD1. Germline trimming cut 7 bases from V and 5 bases from J; bases unmatched to any gene: 8. There are 14 residues in the CDR3. Germline-derived CDR1 and CDR2 are LNHDA and SQIVND (reference sequence). The CDR3 protein is CASTLGQGRTEAFF. CDR3 coding DNA: TGTGCCAGTACCTTGGGACAGGGAAGGACTGAAGCTTTCTTT.

V and J are TRBV7-9 and TRBJ2-7; 9 bases fit TRBD1. The V gene's germline CDR1 is SEHNR and CDR2 FQNEAQ (reference sequence). Unmatched junction bases numbered 3, after V lost 4 bases and J lost 2 bases. CDR3 length: 14 amino acids. CDR3 DNA sequence: TGTGCCAGCAGCTGGGACAGGGCTACCTACGAGCAGTACTTC. Protein sequence: CASSWDRATYEQYF.

This chain links TRBV18 with TRBJ1-6; TRBD1 matches at 7 bases. CDR1 and CDR2 from the germline V gene are KGHSH and LQKENI. The CDR3 length is 15 residues. The V gene end was trimmed by 4 bases and the J gene end by 7 bases; junction bases not matched to a gene: 7. The CDR3 sequence is CASSQQTGKNSPLHF. The CDR3 DNA sequence: TGTGCCAGCTCACAACAGACAGGGAAGAATTCACCCCTCCACTTT.

This clone was seen just once. The CDR3 bases are TGTGCCAGCACCCCCACAGGGCGTAACACTGAAGCTTTCTTT. Amino acids: CASTPTGRNTEAFF. The chain joins TRBV6-5 to TRBJ1-1, with a weak D call TRBD1 (6 bases). Looked up from germline, CDR1 is MNHEY and CDR2 is SVGAGI. Trimming pared 7 bases from V and 2 bases from J, leaving 14 bases between. The CDR3 contains 14 residues.

The rearrangement links TRBV19 to TRBJ1-6; D gene unclear. There are 13 residues in the CDR3. CDR1 is LNHDA and CDR2 is SQIVND in the germline V gene (reference sequence). With 8 bases removed from V and 9 bases from J, the gap between germline ends came to 14 bases. CDR3 residues: CASRSPAGSPLHF. In DNA, the CDR3 is TGTGCCAGTCGTTCACCGGCGGGTTCACCCCTCCACTTT. The full variable domain, in which reference TRBV19 and TRBJ1-6 provide the parts outside the CDR3, is DGGITQSPKYLFRKEGQNVTLSCEQNLNHDAMYWYRQDPGQGLRLIYYSQIVNDFQKGDIAEGYSVSREKKESFPLTVTSAQKNPTAFYLCASRSPAGSPLHFGNGTRLTVT.

The chain recombines TRBV6-5 with TRBJ1-4; the match to TRBD1 covers 7 bases. The V gene's germline CDR1 is MNHEY and CDR2 SVGAGI. This CDR3 is 16 amino acids long. The V segment lost 2 bases and the J segment 5 bases; nucleotides outside the gene matches: 8. The chain's CDR3 is CASSYIRTGQNEKLFF. CDR3 DNA: TGTGCCAGCAGTTACATTCGGACAGGTCAGAATGAAAAACTGTTTTTT.

The V and J genes are TRBV5-4 and TRBJ2-1; D may be TRBD2 (6 bases). CDR3 size: 15 residues. V gave up 5 bases and J gave up 4 bases, with 16 bases separating them. Per the germline V gene, CDR1 is SGHNT and CDR2 is YYREEE (reference sequence). CDR3 nucleotides: TGTGCCAGCAGAGGAGGGGCGGAACCATACAATGAGCAGTTCTTC. Its translation: CASRGGAEPYNEQFF.

The chain has TRBV9 and TRBJ1-1; the match to TRBD1 covers 7 bases. There are 14 residues in the CDR3. V was pared by 3 bases and J by 1 base, with 3 bases of the junction left unmatched. Germline CDR1 reads SGDLS; CDR2 reads YYNGEE. The CDR3 spells CASSGRDRNTEAFF. DNA for the CDR3: TGTGCCAGCAGCGGCCGGGACAGGAACACTGAAGCTTTCTTT.

CDR3 in DNA: TGTGCCAGCAGCCCCCGACTAGCGGGAGGATCTACGCAGTATTTT. This sequence encodes CASSPRLAGGSTQYF. The chain has TRBV7-2 and TRBJ2-3; 13 bases map to TRBD2. Unmatched junction bases numbered 7, after V lost 5 bases and J lost 8 bases. CDR3 length equals 15 residues. The germline V gene has CDR1 SGHTA and CDR2 FQGNSA.

The chain is built from TRBV10-3 and TRBJ1-1; 10 bases fit TRBD1. The germline CDR1 and CDR2 sequences are ENHRY and SYGVKD. V was clipped by 3 bases and J by 3 bases; unmatched bases: 13. The CDR3 extends over 18 amino acids. CDR3: CAISEPTGGLLGDTEAFF. The CDR3 DNA sequence: TGTGCCATCAGTGAACCGACAGGGGGCCTTTTAGGGGACACTGAAGCTTTCTTT.